This T cell receptor (beta chain) comes out of a study of beta chain features in type 1 diabetes. Study-level points and caveats: Among all four CD4+ subsets, Type 1 diabetes patients had TCRB CDR3s that were moderately but significantly shorter.

In this sample, this clone turned up a few times. Its antigen is not known. Germline V gene data show CDR1 as MDHEN and CDR2 as SYDVKM. The CDR3 has 16 residues. V lost 5 bases, J lost 7 bases, and 14 bases stayed unmatched. Reverse transcribing all isolated RNA meant expressed TCRB transcripts were sequenced. TCRdb's table, derived via immunoSEQ multiplex PCR, lists solely in-frame clones and lacks some. Here the sample spans more than 550,000 clones, roughly 13% being singletons. Sorting that relied on CD45RO/CCR7/CD25/CD127/CD95/CD27 yielded CD4+ naive, central memory, regulatory and stem cell-like memory cells.

The TCR sequence derives from a man in his late teens or twenties with type 1 diabetes. Sequencing input: naive CD4+ T cells from blood. This chain links TRBV28 with TRBJ2-7, with TRBD1 identical over 10 bases. The CDR3 DNA reads TGTGCCAGCAGTCAGGCGGGGACAGGGGAGTGGGGTGAGCAGTACTTC. This encodes CASSQAGTGEWGEQYF.